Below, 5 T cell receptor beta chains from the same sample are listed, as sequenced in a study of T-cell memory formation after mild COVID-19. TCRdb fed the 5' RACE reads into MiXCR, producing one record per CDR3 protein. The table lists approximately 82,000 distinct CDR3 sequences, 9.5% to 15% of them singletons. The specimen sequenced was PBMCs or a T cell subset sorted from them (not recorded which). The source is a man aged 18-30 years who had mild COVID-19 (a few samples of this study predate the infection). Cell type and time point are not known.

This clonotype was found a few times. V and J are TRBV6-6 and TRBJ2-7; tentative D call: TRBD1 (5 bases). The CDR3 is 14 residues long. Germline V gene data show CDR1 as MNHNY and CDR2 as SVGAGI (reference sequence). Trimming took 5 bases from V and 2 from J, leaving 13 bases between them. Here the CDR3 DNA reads TGTGCCAGCAGTCCCCACAGGAGTCCCTACGAGCAGTACGTC. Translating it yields CASSPHRSPYEQYV.

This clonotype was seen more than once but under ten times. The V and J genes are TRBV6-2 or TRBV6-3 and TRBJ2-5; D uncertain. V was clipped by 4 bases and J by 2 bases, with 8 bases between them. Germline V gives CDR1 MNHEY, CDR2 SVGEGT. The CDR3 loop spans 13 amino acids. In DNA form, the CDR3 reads TGTGCCAGCAGTTCCTGGACGCAAGAGACCCAGTACTTC. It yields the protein CASSSWTQETQYF.

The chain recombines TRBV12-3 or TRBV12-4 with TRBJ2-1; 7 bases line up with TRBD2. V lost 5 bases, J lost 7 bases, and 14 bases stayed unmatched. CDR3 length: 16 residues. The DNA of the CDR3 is TGTGCCAGCAGTCTACCGCTTGGCGGGGGAGTGAATGAGCAGTTCTTC. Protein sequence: CASSLPLGGGVNEQFF.

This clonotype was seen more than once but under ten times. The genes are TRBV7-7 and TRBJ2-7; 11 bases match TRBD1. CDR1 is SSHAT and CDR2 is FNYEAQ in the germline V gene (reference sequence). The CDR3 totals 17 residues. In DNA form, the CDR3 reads TGTGCTAGCAGTTCCGGACAGGGGGCTAATCGATCCTACGAGCAGTACGTC. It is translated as CASSSGQGANRSYEQYV.

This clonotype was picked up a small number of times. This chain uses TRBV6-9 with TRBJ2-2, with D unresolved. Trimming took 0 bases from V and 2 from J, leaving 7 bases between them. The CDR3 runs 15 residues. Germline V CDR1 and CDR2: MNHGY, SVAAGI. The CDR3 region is CASSYSWGNTGELFF. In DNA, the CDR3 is TGTGCCAGCAGTTATTCCTGGGGAAACACCGGGGAGCTGTTTTTT.